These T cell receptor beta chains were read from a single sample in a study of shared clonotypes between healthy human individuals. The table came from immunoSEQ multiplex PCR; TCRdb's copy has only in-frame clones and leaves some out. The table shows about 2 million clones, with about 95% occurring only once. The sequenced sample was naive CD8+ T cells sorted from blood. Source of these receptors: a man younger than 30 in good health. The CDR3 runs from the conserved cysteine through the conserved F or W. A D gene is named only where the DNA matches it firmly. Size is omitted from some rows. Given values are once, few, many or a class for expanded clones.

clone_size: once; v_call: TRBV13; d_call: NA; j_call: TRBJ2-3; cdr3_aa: CASSLALRRDTQYF; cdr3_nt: TGTGCCAGCAGCTTAGCCTTGCGGCGCGATACGCAGTATTTT
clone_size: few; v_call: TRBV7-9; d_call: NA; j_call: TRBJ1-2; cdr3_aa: CASSTGPSYGYTF; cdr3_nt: TGTGCCAGCAGTACAGGGCCGTCCTACGGCTACACCTTC
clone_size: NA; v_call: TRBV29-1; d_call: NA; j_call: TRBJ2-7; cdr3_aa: CSVEGTPHEQYF; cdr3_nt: TGCAGCGTTGAAGGGACACCCCACGAGCAGTACTTC
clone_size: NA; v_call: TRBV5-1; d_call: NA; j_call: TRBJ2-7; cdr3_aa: CASSFLPGIDEQYF; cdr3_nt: TGCGCCAGCAGCTTCCTTCCGGGTATCGACGAGCAGTACTTC
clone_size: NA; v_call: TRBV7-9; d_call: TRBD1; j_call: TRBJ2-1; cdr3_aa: CASSPTGTGDNNEQFF; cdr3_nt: TGTGCCAGCAGCCCTACGGGGACAGGGGACAACAATGAGCAGTTCTTC
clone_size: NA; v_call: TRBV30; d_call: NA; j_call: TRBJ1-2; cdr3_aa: CAWSATGTLLDGYTF; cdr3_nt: TGTGCCTGGAGTGCAACCGGGACTTTGTTGGATGGCTACACCTTC
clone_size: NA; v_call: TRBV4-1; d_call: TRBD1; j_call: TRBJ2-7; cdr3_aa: CASSQDQGARQYF; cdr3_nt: TGCGCCAGCAGCCAAGATCAGGGGGCGCGGCAGTACTTC
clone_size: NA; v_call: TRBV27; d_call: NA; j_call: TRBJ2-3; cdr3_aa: CASSPPNGDTQYF; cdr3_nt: TGTGCCAGCAGTCCTCCCAATGGAGATACGCAGTATTTT
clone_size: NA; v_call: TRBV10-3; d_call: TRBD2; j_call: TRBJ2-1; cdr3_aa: CAISDTSGPSYNEQFF; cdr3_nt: TGTGCCATCAGTGATACTAGCGGACCCTCCTACAATGAGCAGTTCTTC
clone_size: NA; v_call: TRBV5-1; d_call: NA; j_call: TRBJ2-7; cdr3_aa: CASRDTYEQYF; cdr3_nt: TGCGCCAGCAGGGACACCTACGAGCAGTACTTC
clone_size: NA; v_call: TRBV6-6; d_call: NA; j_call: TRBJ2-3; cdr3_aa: CASSYPDTDTQYF; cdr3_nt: TGTGCCAGCAGTTACCCAGACACAGATACGCAGTATTTT
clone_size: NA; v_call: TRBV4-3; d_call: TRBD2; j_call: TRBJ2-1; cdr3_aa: CASSQDRPSGRAYNEQFF; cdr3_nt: TGCGCCAGCAGCCAAGATCGACCCAGCGGGAGGGCCTACAATGAGCAGTTCTTC
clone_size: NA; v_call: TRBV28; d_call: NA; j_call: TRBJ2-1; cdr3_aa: CAGAPGSSYNEQFF; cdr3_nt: TGTGCCGGAGCCCCAGGGAGCTCCTACAATGAGCAGTTCTTC
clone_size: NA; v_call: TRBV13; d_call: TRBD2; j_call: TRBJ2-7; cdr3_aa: CASSSPDEREGVNEQYF; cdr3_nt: TGTGCCAGCAGCTCCCCCGATGAGCGGGAGGGGGTCAACGAGCAGTACTTC
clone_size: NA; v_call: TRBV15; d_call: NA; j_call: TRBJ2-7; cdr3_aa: CATSRGTLGAGEQYF; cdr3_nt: TGTGCCACCAGCAGAGGGACTCTCGGGGCTGGAGAGCAGTACTTC
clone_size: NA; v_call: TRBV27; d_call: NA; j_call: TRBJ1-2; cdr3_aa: CASSLSPGDGSNYGYTF; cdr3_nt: TGTGCCAGCAGTTTATCTCCGGGGGATGGCAGTAACTATGGCTACACCTTC
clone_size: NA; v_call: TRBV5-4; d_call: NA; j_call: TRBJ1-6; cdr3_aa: CASGWDANSPLHF; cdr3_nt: TGTGCCAGCGGGTGGGACGCCAATTCACCCCTCCACTTT
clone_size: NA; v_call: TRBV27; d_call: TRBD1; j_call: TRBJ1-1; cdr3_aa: CASYPGQPNTEAFF; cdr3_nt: TGTGCCAGCTACCCGGGACAGCCGAACACTGAAGCTTTCTTT
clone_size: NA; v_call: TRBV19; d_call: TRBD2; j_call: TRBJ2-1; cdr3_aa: CASSFGTSGYNEQFF; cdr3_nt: TGTGCCAGTAGTTTTGGGACTAGCGGATACAATGAGCAGTTCTTC
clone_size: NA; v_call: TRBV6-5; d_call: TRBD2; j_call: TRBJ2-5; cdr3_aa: CASRTTSEGETQYF; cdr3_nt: TGTGCCAGCAGGACCACTAGCGAGGGAGAGACCCAGTACTTC
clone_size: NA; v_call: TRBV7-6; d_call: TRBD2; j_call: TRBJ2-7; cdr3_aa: CASSSGRWYEQYF; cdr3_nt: TGTGCCAGCAGCAGCGGGAGGTGGTACGAGCAGTACTTC
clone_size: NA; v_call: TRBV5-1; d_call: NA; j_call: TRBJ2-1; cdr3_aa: CASSKDYNEQFF; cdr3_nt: TGCGCCAGCAGCAAGGACTACAATGAGCAGTTCTTC
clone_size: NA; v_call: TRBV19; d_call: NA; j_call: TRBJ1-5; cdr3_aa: CASSLAEYSNQPQHF; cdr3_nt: TGTGCCAGTAGTTTAGCAGAGTATAGCAATCAGCCCCAGCATTTT
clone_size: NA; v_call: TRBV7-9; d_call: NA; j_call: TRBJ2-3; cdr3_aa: CASSPRLGTSTDTQYF; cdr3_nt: TGTGCCAGCAGCCCCCGACTAGGGACGAGCACAGATACGCAGTATTTT
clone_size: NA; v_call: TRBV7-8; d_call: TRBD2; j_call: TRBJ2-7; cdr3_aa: CASSLVSGSSYEQYF; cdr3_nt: TGTGCCAGCAGCTTAGTCAGCGGGAGCTCCTACGAGCAGTACTTC
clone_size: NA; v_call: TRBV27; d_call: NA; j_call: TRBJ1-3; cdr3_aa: CASSSGASSGNTIYF; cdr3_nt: TGTGCCAGCTCATCCGGGGCCAGCTCTGGAAACACCATATATTTT
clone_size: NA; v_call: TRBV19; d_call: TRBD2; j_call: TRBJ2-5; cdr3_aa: CASNSLGGETQYF; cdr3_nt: TGTGCCAGCAACTCCCTGGGAGGGGAGACCCAGTACTTC
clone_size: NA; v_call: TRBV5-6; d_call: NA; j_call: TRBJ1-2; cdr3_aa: CASSPSRSYGYTF; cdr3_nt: TGTGCCAGCAGCCCGAGTAGGTCCTATGGCTACACCTTC
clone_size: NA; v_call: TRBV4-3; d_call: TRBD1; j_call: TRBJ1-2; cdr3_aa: CASSHADRADYGYTF; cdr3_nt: TGCGCCAGCAGCCATGCCGACAGGGCGGACTATGGCTACACCTTC
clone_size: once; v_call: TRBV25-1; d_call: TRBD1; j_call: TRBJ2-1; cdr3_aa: CASSEINTGDEQFF; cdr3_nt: TGTGCCAGCAGTGAGATAAATACAGGGGATGAGCAGTTCTTC
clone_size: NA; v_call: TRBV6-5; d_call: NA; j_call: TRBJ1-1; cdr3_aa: CASSLWGVDTEAFF; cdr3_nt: TGTGCCAGCTCTTTATGGGGGGTCGACACTGAAGCTTTCTTT
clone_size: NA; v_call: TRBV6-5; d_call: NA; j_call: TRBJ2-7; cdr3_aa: CASSYSGQDEQYF; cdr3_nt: TGTGCCAGCAGTTACTCGGGCCAGGACGAGCAGTACTTC
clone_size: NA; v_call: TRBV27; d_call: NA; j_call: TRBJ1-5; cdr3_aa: CASSFRPGRNNQPQHF; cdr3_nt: TGTGCCAGCAGTTTTAGGCCAGGGAGGAACAATCAGCCCCAGCATTTT
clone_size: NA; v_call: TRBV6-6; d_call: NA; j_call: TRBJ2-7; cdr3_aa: CASKEGISYEQYF; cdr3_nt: TGTGCCAGCAAGGAGGGGATATCCTACGAGCAGTACTTC
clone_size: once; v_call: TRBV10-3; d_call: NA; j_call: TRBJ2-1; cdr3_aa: CAISESADPYNEQFF; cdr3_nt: TGTGCCATCAGTGAGTCGGCAGACCCCTACAATGAGCAGTTCTTC
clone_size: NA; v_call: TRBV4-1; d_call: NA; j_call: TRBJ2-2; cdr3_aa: CASSHPQGGELFF; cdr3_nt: TGCGCCAGCAGCCACCCCCAGGGCGGGGAGCTGTTTTTT
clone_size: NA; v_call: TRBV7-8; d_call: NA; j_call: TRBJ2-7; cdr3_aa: CASTQGGYEQYF; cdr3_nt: TGTGCCAGCACCCAAGGGGGGTACGAGCAGTACTTC
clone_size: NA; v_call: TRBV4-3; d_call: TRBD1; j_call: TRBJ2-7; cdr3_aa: CASSQDETGNEQYF; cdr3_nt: TGCGCCAGCAGCCAAGACGAGACAGGGAACGAGCAGTACTTC
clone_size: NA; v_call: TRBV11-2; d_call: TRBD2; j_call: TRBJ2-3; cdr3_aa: CASSLDMGEGDTQYF; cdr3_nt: TGTGCCAGCAGCTTAGATATGGGGGAGGGAGATACGCAGTATTTT
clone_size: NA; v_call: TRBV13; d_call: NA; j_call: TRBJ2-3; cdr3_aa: CASSLGFGPRGDTQYF; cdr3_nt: TGTGCCAGCAGCTTAGGTTTCGGGCCCCGCGGGGATACGCAGTATTTT
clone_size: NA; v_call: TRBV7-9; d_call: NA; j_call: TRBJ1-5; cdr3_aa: CASSLVGVGQPQHF; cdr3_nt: TGTGCCAGCAGCTTAGTAGGGGTTGGGCAGCCCCAGCATTTT
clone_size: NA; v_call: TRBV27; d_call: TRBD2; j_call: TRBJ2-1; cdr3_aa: CASSLAGLAVYNEQFF; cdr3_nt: TGTGCCAGCAGTTTAGCGGGACTAGCAGTTTACAATGAGCAGTTCTTC
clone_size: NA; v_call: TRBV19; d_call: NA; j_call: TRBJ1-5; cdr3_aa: CASWGTGLGQPQHF; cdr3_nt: TGTGCCAGCTGGGGTACAGGGCTCGGCCAGCCCCAGCATTTT
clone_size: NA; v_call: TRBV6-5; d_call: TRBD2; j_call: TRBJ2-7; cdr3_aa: CVSSDGGYEQYF; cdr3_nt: TGTGTCAGCAGCGACGGGGGGTACGAGCAGTACTTC